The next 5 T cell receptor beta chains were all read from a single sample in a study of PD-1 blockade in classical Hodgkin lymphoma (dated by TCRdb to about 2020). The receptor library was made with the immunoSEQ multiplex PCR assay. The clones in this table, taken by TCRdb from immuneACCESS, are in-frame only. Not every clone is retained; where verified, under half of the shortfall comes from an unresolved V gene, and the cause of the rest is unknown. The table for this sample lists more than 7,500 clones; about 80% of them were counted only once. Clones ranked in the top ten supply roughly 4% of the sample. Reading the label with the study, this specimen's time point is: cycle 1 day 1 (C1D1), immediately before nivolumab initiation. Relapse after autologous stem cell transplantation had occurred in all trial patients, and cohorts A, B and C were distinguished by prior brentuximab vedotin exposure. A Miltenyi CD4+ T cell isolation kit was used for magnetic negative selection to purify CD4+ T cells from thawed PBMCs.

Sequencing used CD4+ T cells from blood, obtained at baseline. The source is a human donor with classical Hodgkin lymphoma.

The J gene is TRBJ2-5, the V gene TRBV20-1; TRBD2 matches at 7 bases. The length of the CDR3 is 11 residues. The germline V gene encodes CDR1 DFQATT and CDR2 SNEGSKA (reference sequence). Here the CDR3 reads CSGGREETQYF. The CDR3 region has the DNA TGCAGCGGTGGGAGGGAAGAGACCCAGTACTTC.

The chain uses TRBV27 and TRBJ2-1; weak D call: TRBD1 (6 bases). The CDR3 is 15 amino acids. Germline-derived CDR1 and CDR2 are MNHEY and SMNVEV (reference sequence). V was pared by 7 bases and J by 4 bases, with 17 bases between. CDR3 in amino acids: CASNEYRDSYNEQFF. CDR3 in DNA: TGTGCCAGCAATGAGTACAGGGATAGTTACAATGAGCAGTTCTTC.

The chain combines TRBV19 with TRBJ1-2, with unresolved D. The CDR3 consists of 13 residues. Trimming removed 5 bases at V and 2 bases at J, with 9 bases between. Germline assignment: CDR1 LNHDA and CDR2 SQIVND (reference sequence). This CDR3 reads CASSLSTNYGYTF. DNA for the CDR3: TGTGCCAGTAGTCTTTCTACAAACTATGGCTACACCTTC. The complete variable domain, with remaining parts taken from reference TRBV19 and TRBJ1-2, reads DGGITQSPKYLFRKEGQNVTLSCEQNLNHDAMYWYRQDPGQGLRLIYYSQIVNDFQKGDIAEGYSVSREKKESFPLTVTSAQKNPTAFYLCASSLSTNYGYTFGSGTRLTVV.

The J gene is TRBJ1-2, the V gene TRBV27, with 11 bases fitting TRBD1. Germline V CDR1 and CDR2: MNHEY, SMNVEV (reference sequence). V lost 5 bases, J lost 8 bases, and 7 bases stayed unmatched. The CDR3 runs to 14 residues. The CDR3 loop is CASSGGQGGGGYTF. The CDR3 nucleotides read TGTGCCAGCAGTGGGGGACAGGGGGGTGGAGGCTACACCTTC.

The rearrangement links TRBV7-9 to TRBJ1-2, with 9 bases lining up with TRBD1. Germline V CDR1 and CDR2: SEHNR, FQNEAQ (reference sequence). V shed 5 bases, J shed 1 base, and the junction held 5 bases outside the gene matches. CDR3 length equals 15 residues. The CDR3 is CASSLGTGYNYGYTF. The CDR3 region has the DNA TGTGCCAGCAGCCTCGGGACAGGGTATAACTATGGCTACACCTTC.